These 30 T cell receptor beta chains came from one sample sequenced in a study of breast tumors, draining lymph nodes, adjacent tissues. TCRdb used MiXCR to reprocess the multiplex PCR reads, holding one entry per CDR3 protein. There are 120,000 to 150,000 distinct CDR3 sequences in the sample; around a third occur only once, and under 2.5% lies in the top ten. The lymph nodes were axillary draining lymph nodes from breast cancer patients. Sequenced: axillary lymph node tissue. The receptors shown here come from a female donor with breast cancer. Some clones in this sample may be carry-over from other donors' samples.

Of note for this clonotype: The conserved final phenylalanine or tryptophan is absent from the CDR3, which likely points to a read error. The chain links TRBV24-1 to TRBJ2-7, with D perhaps TRBD2 (6 bases). V was pared by 9 bases and J by 0 bases, with 11 bases between. Germline V gives CDR1 KGHDR, CDR2 SFDVKD. The CDR3 runs to 13 residues. CDR3 in DNA: TGTGCCACCGGTTCAGCGGGCTCCTACGAGCAGTACCTC. Translated: CATGSAGSYEQYL.

This clonotype was found once. The junction differs from germline at one of its ends, possibly a read error. V gene TRBV19 combines with J gene TRBJ1-4, with unresolved D. The CDR3 loop spans 13 amino acids. Germline lookup yields CDR1 LNHDA and CDR2 SQIVND (reference sequence). DNA of the CDR3: TGTGCCGGTAGTAGGGTATATGGTGAACAGCTGTTTTTT. Its protein product is CAGSRVYGEQLFF. Combining the CDR3 with reference TRBV19 and TRBJ1-4 gives the whole variable domain DGGITQSPKYLFRKEGQNVTLSCEQNLNHDAMYWYRQDPGQGLRLIYYSQIVNDFQKGDIAEGYSVSREKKESFPLTVTSAQKNPTAFYLCAGSRVYGEQLFFGSGTQLSVL.

Many counts were recorded for this clonotype. The rearrangement links TRBV12-3 or TRBV12-4 to TRBJ2-3; possible D gene TRBD1, 6 bases. The germline V and J ends were trimmed by 5 bases and 8 bases, with 20 bases remaining between them. The CDR3 has 15 amino acids. The CDR3 spells CASSARGSLMGTQYF. Here the CDR3 DNA reads TGTGCCAGCAGTGCTAGGGGGAGTCTGATGGGTACGCAGTATTTT.

Turning to this clonotype: A much larger clone sits a single nucleotide away, making a read error possible. The CDR3 DNA follows: TGTGCCAGCAGCTTTGGGACAGTTACCACCGGGGAGCTGTTTTTT. This translates into CASSFGTVTTGELFF. The chain couples TRBV11-1 to TRBJ2-2; 7 positions agree with TRBD1. This CDR3 has 15 residues. Germline loops: CDR1 SGHAT, CDR2 FQDESV (reference sequence). The junction had 5 bases not matched to a gene; V was cut back by 3 bases and J by 4 bases.

This clonotype was detected many times. V and J are TRBV28 and TRBJ1-6; unclear D gene. Deletions cut 4 bases from V and 9 bases from J, with 25 bases between. Germline V gene lookup returns CDR1 MDHEN and CDR2 SYDVKM. This CDR3 has 18 amino acids. The CDR3 DNA sequence: TGTGCCAGCAGTTCGCCGGCGCTGGCGCACTTCGGTCGTTCACCCCTCCACTTT. Protein sequence: CASSSPALAHFGRSPLHF.

This clonotype came up a few times. A much bigger clone sits one base away, suggesting this may be a read error. The rearrangement joins TRBV3-1 to TRBJ2-5; D gene unclear. CDR3 size: 13 residues. Germline-derived CDR1 and CDR2 are LGHDT and YNNKEL (reference sequence). DNA of the CDR3: TGTGGCAGCAGCCCGATTCTACAAGAGACCCAGTACTTC. Protein: CGSSPILQETQYF.

The count of this clonotype is one. V usage is TRBV5-6 and J usage is TRBJ1-5, with 10 bases that match TRBD1. CDR3 size: 14 residues. Germline assignment: CDR1 SGHDT and CDR2 YYEEEE. V was clipped by 3 bases and J by 4 bases; unmatched bases: 1. This CDR3 is CASSWGQGNQPQHF. The DNA of the CDR3 is TGTGCCAGCAGCTGGGGACAGGGGAATCAGCCCCAGCATTTT.

This clonotype was counted ten times or more. J is TRBJ2-3 and V is TRBV6-6; TRBD2 agrees at 9 bases. V gave up 2 bases and J gave up 1 base; unmatched junction bases: 10. Germline assignment: CDR1 MNHNY and CDR2 SVGAGI (reference sequence). This CDR3 has 18 residues. The DNA for the CDR3 is TGTGCCAGCAGTTACCAGTTCGGTGCTAGCGGGGGCACAGATACGCAGTATTTT. Its translation: CASSYQFGASGGTDTQYF.

This clonotype was found many times. The chain has TRBV10-3 and TRBJ2-2; possible D gene TRBD1, 6 bases. Germline CDR1 and CDR2: ENHRY and SYGVKD. V was cut by 2 bases and J by 3 bases, with 10 bases left in between. The CDR3 totals 15 residues. The CDR3 loop is CAISEGQTYTGELFF. The CDR3 nucleotides are TGTGCCATCAGTGAGGGACAGACATACACCGGGGAGCTGTTTTTT.

The chain couples TRBV30 to TRBJ1-2; TRBD1 is a possible D gene (6 bases). The CDR3 is 13 amino acids. Trimming removed 5 bases from V and 2 bases from J, with 12 bases in between. CDR1 is GTSNPN and CDR2 is SVGIG in the germline V gene (reference sequence). The CDR3 DNA sequence: TGTGCCTGGGCCCCGCAGGGGAACTATGGCTACACCTTC. This sequence encodes CAWAPQGNYGYTF.

This clonotype was counted at least ten times. The V and J genes are TRBV10-3 and TRBJ2-7, with 11 bases matching TRBD2. CDR3 length equals 18 residues. V was pared by 2 bases and J by 4 bases, with 13 bases of the junction left unmatched. CDR1 and CDR2 from the germline V gene are ENHRY and SYGVKD. The CDR3 reads CAISEHLGSGGAPYEQYV. The DNA of the CDR3 is TGTGCCATCAGTGAGCATCTTGGTAGCGGGGGGGCTCCGTACGAGCAGTACGTC.

This clonotype was seen once. The chain couples TRBV7-3 to TRBJ1-4; possibly TRBD1 for D (5 bases). V gave up 8 bases and J gave up 4 bases, with 14 bases separating them. Germline-derived CDR1 and CDR2 are SGHTA and FQGTGA. CDR3 length equals 14 residues. DNA of the CDR3: TGTGCCAGCGGAACGGGGGGGGATAATGAAAAACTGTTTTTT. The encoded protein is CASGTGGDNEKLFF.

The V gene is TRBV4-3, the J gene TRBJ1-2; 7 bases map to TRBD1. V was pared by 0 bases and J by 2 bases, with 6 bases of the junction left unmatched. CDR3 length: 16 residues. Looked up from germline, CDR1 is LGHNA and CDR2 is YSLEER. CDR3 bases: TGCGCCAGCAGCCAAGATGGCCCAGGGGGGAACTATGGCTACACCTTC. Residues: CASSQDGPGGNYGYTF.

The chain is built from TRBV13 and TRBJ2-7, with 8 bases matching TRBD1. The CDR3 loop spans 17 amino acids. Germline-derived CDR1 and CDR2 are PRHDT and FYEKMQ (reference sequence). Trimming cost V 5 bases and J 2 bases; bases outside gene matches: 14. As DNA, the CDR3 is TGTGCCAGCAGCCAGCTCCCCACCGGGACAGGAACCTACGAGCAGTACTTC. Translation: CASSQLPTGTGTYEQYF.

At least ten counts were recorded for this clonotype. The gene calls are TRBV18 and TRBJ1-2; the D is unclear. CDR3 length: 14 amino acids. Germline CDR1 KGHSH, CDR2 LQKENI. Trimming shortened V by 1 base and J by 8 bases, and 14 bases separated the two germline ends. CDR3 coding DNA: TGTGCCAGCTCACCACTAAAGGGCGTCGGGGGCTACACCTTC. Its translation is CASSPLKGVGGYTF. Variable domain in full (rest from reference TRBV18 and TRBJ1-2): NAGVMQNPRHLVRRRGQEARLRCSPMKGHSHVYWYRQLPEEGLKFMVYLQKENIIDESGMPKERFSAEFPKEGPSILRIQQVVRGDSAAYFCASSPLKGVGGYTFGSGTRLTVV.

This clonotype was counted between two and nine times. Being one base from a much bigger clone, this may be a read error. CDR3 loop: CASSHSPAGRGYTF. The CDR3 coding sequence is TGTGCCAGCAGTCACTCGCCGGCAGGGAGAGGCTACACCTTC. The chain couples TRBV6-5 to TRBJ1-2, with D perhaps TRBD1 (5 bases). The CDR3 consists of 14 residues. Germline CDR1 is MNHEY and CDR2 is SVGAGI.

This clonotype was seen ten or more times. The genes are TRBV24-1 and TRBJ2-3; 7 positions agree with TRBD1. Unmatched junction bases numbered 4, after V lost 9 bases and J lost 2 bases. This CDR3 spans 13 amino acids. Germline V gene data show CDR1 as KGHDR and CDR2 as SFDVKD. In DNA form, the CDR3 reads TGTGCCACCCGGGACAGTAACACAGATACGCAGTATTTT. Translating gives CATRDSNTDTQYF.

Many counts were recorded for this clonotype. This chain connects TRBV5-5 to TRBJ2-7; 13 positions agree with TRBD2. This CDR3 has 15 residues. Germline V gene data show CDR1 as SGHKS and CDR2 as YYEKEE (reference sequence). V lost 1 base, J lost 6 bases, and 4 bases stayed unmatched. DNA of the CDR3: TGTGCCAGCAGCTTGCTACTAGCGGGGGGGAGCGAGCAGTACTTC. Translating gives CASSLLLAGGSEQYF. Full variable domain (missing parts from reference TRBV5-5 and TRBJ2-7): DAGVTQSPTHLIKTRGQQVTLRCSPISGHKSVSWYQQVLGQGPQFIFQYYEKEERGRGNFPDRFSARQFPNYSSELNVNALLLGDSALYLCASSLLLAGGSEQYFGPGTRLTVT.

In the case of this clonotype: This may be a read error: a much more frequent sequence differs by one nucleotide. J is TRBJ1-4 and V is TRBV11-2; TRBD1 matches at 9 bases. Germline V gene sequence: CDR1 SGHAT, CDR2 FQNNGV. This CDR3 region has 18 residues. The CDR3 sequence is CASSSRDRAGATNEKPFF. CDR3 coding DNA: TGTGCCAGCAGCTCCCGGGACAGGGCTGGGGCAACTAATGAAAAACCGTTTTTT. The whole variable domain, filled in from reference TRBV11-2 and TRBJ1-4, reads EAGVAQSPRYKIIEKRQSVAFWCNPISGHATLYWYQQILGQGPKLLIQFQNNGVVDDSQLPKDRFSAERLKGVDSTLKIQPAKLEDSAVYLCASSSRDRAGATNEKPFFGSGTQLSVL.

This clonotype was seen repeatedly, ten times or more. The V gene is TRBV6-6, the J gene TRBJ2-3; TRBD1 matches 7 bases. Germline CDR1 reads MNHNY; CDR2 reads SVGAGI (reference sequence). The CDR3 covers 15 residues. Trimming removed 7 bases from V and 0 bases from J; junction bases left unmatched: 7. DNA of the CDR3: TGTGCCAGCACTTATGGGGACAGAAGCACAGATACGCAGTATTTT. Translating it yields CASTYGDRSTDTQYF.

This clonotype was seen many times. The rearrangement links TRBV12-3 or TRBV12-4 to TRBJ2-2; 9 bases are shared with TRBD1. With V trimmed by 7 bases and J by 4 bases, 4 bases remained unmatched. The CDR3 consists of 14 residues. CDR3 nucleotide sequence: TGTGCCAGCACCGGGACAGGGCCCACCGGGGAGCTGTTTTTT. Its protein product is CASTGTGPTGELFF.

This clonotype occurred a few times. The chain is built from TRBV27 and TRBJ2-1; D gene uncertain. The CDR3 loop spans 14 amino acids. Germline lookup yields CDR1 MNHEY and CDR2 SMNVEV (reference sequence). Trimming shortened V by 6 bases and J by 9 bases, and 18 bases separated the two germline ends. CDR3 in DNA: TGTGCCAGCAGGCTAATTCCGATCGTGAGTGAGCAGTTCTTC. Protein: CASRLIPIVSEQFF.

This clonotype was observed many times. The genes are TRBV20-1 and TRBJ2-5, with D uncertain. The CDR3 loop spans 13 amino acids. The V gene's germline CDR1 is DFQATT and CDR2 SNEGSKA (reference sequence). Trimming pared 0 bases from V and 5 bases from J, leaving 10 bases between. The chain's CDR3 is CSARDALSETQYF. DNA of the CDR3: TGCAGTGCTAGAGACGCACTATCGGAGACCCAGTACTTC.

This clonotype was recorded at least ten times. The rearrangement uses TRBV4-2 and TRBJ2-3; TRBD2 aligns across 12 bases. The CDR3 sequence is 16 residues long. CDR1 and CDR2 from the germline V gene are LGHNA and YNFKEQ. Trimming removed 1 base from V and 3 bases from J; junction bases left unmatched: 2. The CDR3 is CASSQGLAGDTDTQYF. CDR3 DNA: TGTGCCAGCAGCCAAGGACTAGCGGGGGATACAGATACGCAGTATTTT.

This clonotype was observed many times. The chain has TRBV7-9 and TRBJ2-1; a possible D gene is TRBD2 (7 bases). The CDR3 spans 17 residues. Germline V gives CDR1 SEHNR, CDR2 FQNEAQ (reference sequence). Trimming cost V 5 bases and J 0 bases, with 17 bases left between them. DNA for the CDR3: TGTGCCAGCAGCCCCCGGGGGGCACCTAACTCCTACAATGAGCAGTTCTTC. Translated, it gives CASSPRGAPNSYNEQFF.

Worth noting for this clonotype: The germline gene is not matched at one end of the junction; a read error may be the cause. V gene TRBV5-1 combines with J gene TRBJ1-3, with a weak D call TRBD1 (5 bases). The length of the CDR3 is 16 residues. Germline V lookup: CDR1 SGHRS, CDR2 YFSETQ. The DNA of the CDR3 is TGCGCCAGCAGCTTGGAGGTTATACGCGGGGGAAAGACCATATATTTT. This codes for CASSLEVIRGGKTIYF. Based on the CDR3 plus reference TRBV5-1 and TRBJ1-3, the full variable domain is KAGVTQTPRYLIKTRGQQVTLSCSPISGHRSVSWYQQTPGQGLQFLFEYFSETQRNKGNFPGRFSGRQFSNSRSEMNVSTLELGDSALYLCASSLEVIRGGKTIYFGEGSWLTVV.

This clonotype appeared a few times. The rearrangement links TRBV6-4 to TRBJ1-1; possibly TRBD1 for D (6 bases). V was clipped by 7 bases and J by 4 bases, with 16 bases between them. The CDR3 has 14 residues. The germline V gene has CDR1 MRHNA and CDR2 SNTAGT. CDR3 DNA: TGTGCCAGCATGGACAGTCCTTGGAGCACTGAAGCTTTCTTT. Translating it yields CASMDSPWSTEAFF.

To note about this clonotype: At one end the junction does not follow the germline gene, possibly because of a read error. This chain joins TRBV20-1 and TRBJ2-5; possible D gene TRBD2, 7 bases. Germline V gene sequence: CDR1 DFQATT, CDR2 SNEGSKA (reference sequence). This CDR3 comprises 14 residues. The CDR3 DNA reads TGCAGTGCTACTAATTCTCGGGGGGCAGAGACCCAGCACTTC. Amino acid sequence: CSATNSRGAETQHF.

This clonotype occurred many times. This chain joins TRBV5-5 and TRBJ1-2; D gene ambiguous. Germline V gene lookup returns CDR1 SGHKS and CDR2 YYEKEE (reference sequence). V was shortened by 4 bases and J by 4 bases, with 11 bases between the two germline ends. The CDR3 extends over 13 amino acids. The CDR3 reads CASSTTAGYGYTF. CDR3 sequence (DNA): TGTGCCAGCAGCACCACGGCTGGCTATGGCTACACCTTC.

For this clonotype: A much larger clone differs by one base, so this may be a read error. The chain combines TRBV30 with TRBJ2-1; D may be TRBD1 or TRBD2 (5 bases each). Trimming took off 0 bases at V and 14 bases at J, with 14 bases between the two ends. CDR1 and CDR2 (germline): GTSNPN, SVGIG (reference sequence). The CDR3 extends over 12 amino acids. The CDR3 nucleotides are TGTGCCTGGAGTGTTAGTAAAGGGACGGAGTTCTTC. This encodes CAWSVSKGTEFF.